This TCR beta chain derives from a study of Graves' ophthalmopathy and Graves' hyperthyroidism. RNA transcripts yielded amplified TCR beta CDR3 regions. HTBI primers primed a first-round RT-PCR, and a second-round multiplex PCR followed. TCRdb itself ran the multiplex PCR reads through MiXCR, one entry per CDR3 protein. The table includes 400,000 or so distinct CDR3 sequences, just over 15% detected once. The sample holds many counts of this clonotype. Germline lookup yields CDR1 SGHVS and CDR2 FNYEAQ. The J segment lost 5 bases and the V segment lost 1 base, leaving 8 bases of the junction unmatched. The CDR3 consists of 15 residues.

Sequences were obtained from peripheral blood. This receptor was taken from a woman between 18 and 29 years old with stable Graves' hyperthyroidism. V gene TRBV7-6 combines with J gene TRBJ2-7; TRBD1 agrees at 7 bases. CDR3 protein: CASSLERQGNHEQYF. As DNA, the CDR3 is TGTGCCAGCAGCTTAGAGCGACAGGGAAATCACGAGCAGTACTTC. Together with reference TRBV7-6 and TRBJ2-7, the CDR3 gives the full variable domain: GAGVSQSPRYKVTKRGQDVALRCDPISGHVSLYWYRQALGQGPEFLTYFNYEAQQDKSGLPNDRFSAERPEGSISTLTIQRTEQRDSAMYRCASSLERQGNHEQYFGPGTRLTVT.